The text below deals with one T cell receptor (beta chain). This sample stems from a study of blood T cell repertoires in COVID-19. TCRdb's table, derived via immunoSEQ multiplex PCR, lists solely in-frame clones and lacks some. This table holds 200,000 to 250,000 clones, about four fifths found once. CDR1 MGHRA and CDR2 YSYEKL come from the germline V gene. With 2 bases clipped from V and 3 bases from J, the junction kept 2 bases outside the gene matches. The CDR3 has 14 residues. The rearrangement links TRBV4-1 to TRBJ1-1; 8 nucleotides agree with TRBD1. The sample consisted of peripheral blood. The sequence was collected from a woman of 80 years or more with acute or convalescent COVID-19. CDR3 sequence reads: CASSQRQGYTEAFF. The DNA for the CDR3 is TGCGCCAGCAGCCAACGACAGGGGTACACTGAAGCTTTCTTT.